This TCR beta chain was sequenced in a study of shared clonotypes between healthy human individuals (dated by TCRdb to 2018 to 2021). At the level of the whole study: Three men and a couple of women, aged 18 to 49 years, made up the cohort. For each donor, CD4 naive and CD4 memory were each given three plates, CD8 naive was given two plates, and CD8 memory was given one plate. To estimate repertoire size and how much clonotype sharing occurs between individuals, the study deeply sequenced the blood TCR repertoires of about 5 healthy adults. Libraries were prepared and TCR repertoires were sequenced by different laboratories using diverse techniques, in order to increase sequencing depth and limit assay-specific biases. Each donor's leukapheresis produced roughly between roughly 0.85 and 10 billion PBMCs.

Points the paper makes about the study in general: Because the study included a small number of donors, the genetic and exposure-history diversity represented was limited. Rarefaction of sorted-subset datasets indicated incomplete sequencing despite the large sequencing depth. Sampling was restricted to blood, and TCR repertoires in tissues likely differ from the TCR repertoires found in blood. Pairwise subsampling indicated that sequencing depth was expected to affect the degree of clonotype sharing among donors. When a handful of donors were compared, the shared fraction of clonotypes was about 5.2% for naive CD4, approximately 3.5% for naive CD8, more than 2% for memory CD4, and about 0.36% for memory CD8. Compared with non-shared clonotypes, clonotypes shared by all four sorted-subset donors had higher generation probabilities. Naive subsets generally had larger estimated clonotype richness than memory subsets.

TCR CDR3 regions were amplified from genomic DNA by multiplex PCR using the deep immunoSEQ assay. Genomic DNA extracted from each cell subset was distributed evenly over all wells of several immunoSEQ 96-well plates, and each plate served as one replicate. For sorted subsets, approximately 200 ng of genomic DNA, equivalent to 25,000 to 30,000 T cell genomes, went into each replicate PCR. The purified libraries were quantified using a Qubit 3.0 fluorometer, sized with a Bioanalyzer 2100, and then quantified again using the KAPA Library Quantification kit. Each immunoSEQ 96-well plate was sequenced on its own single-read 150-cycle Illumina NextSeq 550 flow cell. Per the source publication's procedure: Because only junctional sequences without quality scores were contained in the immunoSEQ output, filtering matching that applied to full-length reads could not be performed. Sequences were annotated with PyIR, a Python wrapper for IgBLAST v1.9, using IMGT germline references to assign V/J genes and CDR3. Reads were removed for weak V/J assignments (E-value above 1e-6), missing CDR3, stop codons, out-of-frame junctions, or ambiguous translated residues. V3J clonotypes were defined as sequences sharing the same inferred V gene, J gene, and CDR3 amino acid sequence. The percentage overlap between two repertoires was calculated by dividing the number of shared unique clonotypes by the size of the smaller repertoire. Three approaches were used to assess repertoire richness: RTK rarefaction, the Chao1 estimator, and Recon v2.1 estimates of unobserved clonotypes. OLGA was used to compute generation probabilities for all TCRbeta clonotypes that the gDNA method yielded from a handful of donors. The clones in this table, taken by TCRdb from immuneACCESS, are in-frame only. Not every clone is retained; where verified, under half of the shortfall comes from an unresolved V gene, and the cause of the rest is unknown. The D gene and trimming were derived from the DNA, and the V and J assignments and clone size from that table. The sample table contains approximately 2,000,000 clones; only one count was recorded for around 93% of them. Of the sample, approximately 1.7% is held by the ten largest clones.

For the CD8 naive samples, CD45RO-negative cells were positively selected for CCR7, yielding a CD45RA+CCR7+ population from which TemRA cells were excluded. Healthy HIV-negative adults with no recently reported acute infections or vaccinations were included as donors. All donors were Caucasian adults living in Nashville, Tennessee, USA. Blood was obtained by leukapheresis, after which PBMCs were separated by Ficoll-Histopaque density gradient centrifugation and cryopreserved in liquid nitrogen vapor phase. Analytical flow cytometry was used to check the purity and quantity of each magnetically sorted T cell population. Genomic DNA was isolated from each sorted fraction and quantified by UV absorbance on a Nanodrop 2000c. Of note for this clone: The target of this receptor is not known. Base qualities are not provided; no much larger clone lies one nucleotide away.

Measured from the cysteine to the phenylalanine, the CDR3 is 16 residues long. Just the 48-base CDR3 DNA is kept, in frame starting at base 1. V and J lose 1 base and 3 bases, and a span of 13 bases separates them. Via the germline V gene, CDR1 is SGDLS and CDR2 YYNGEE. The sequence derives from a man younger than 35 in good health. Some clones in this sample may be carry-over from other donors' samples. The V gene is TRBV9 and the J gene is TRBJ2-2; the D region is possibly TRBD1 or TRBD2, each matching across 5 bases. Sequenced sample: naive CD8+ T cells from PBMCs. The sample's cell subset or site label, in plain terms: CD45RA+CCR7+. Here the CDR3 is given as CASSVRSLGDTGELFF. The DNA reads as follows: TGTGCCAGCAGCGTAAGGTCTCTGGGGGACACCGGGGAGCTGTTTTTT.